This note documents a single T cell receptor (beta chain) sequence. TCRdb itself ran the 5' RACE reads through MiXCR, one entry per CDR3 protein. The sample yields more than 200,000 distinct CDR3 sequences, roughly 17% seen once. The data stem from a study of T-cell memory formation after mild COVID-19. V was trimmed by 6 bases and J by 8 bases, leaving 13 bases between them. The CDR3 has 13 residues. CDR1 and CDR2 (germline): MNHEY, SVGAGI. Sequencing input: PBMCs or a T cell subset sorted from them (not recorded which). The chain recombines TRBV6-5 with TRBJ1-4; D unclear. This TCR derives from a man in his late teens or twenties who had mild COVID-19 (a few samples of this study predate the infection). Cell type and time point are not known. The CDR3 coding sequence is TGTGCCAGCAGGAAAGGGTTGGGGGAAAAACTGTTTTTT. Residues: CASRKGLGEKLFF.